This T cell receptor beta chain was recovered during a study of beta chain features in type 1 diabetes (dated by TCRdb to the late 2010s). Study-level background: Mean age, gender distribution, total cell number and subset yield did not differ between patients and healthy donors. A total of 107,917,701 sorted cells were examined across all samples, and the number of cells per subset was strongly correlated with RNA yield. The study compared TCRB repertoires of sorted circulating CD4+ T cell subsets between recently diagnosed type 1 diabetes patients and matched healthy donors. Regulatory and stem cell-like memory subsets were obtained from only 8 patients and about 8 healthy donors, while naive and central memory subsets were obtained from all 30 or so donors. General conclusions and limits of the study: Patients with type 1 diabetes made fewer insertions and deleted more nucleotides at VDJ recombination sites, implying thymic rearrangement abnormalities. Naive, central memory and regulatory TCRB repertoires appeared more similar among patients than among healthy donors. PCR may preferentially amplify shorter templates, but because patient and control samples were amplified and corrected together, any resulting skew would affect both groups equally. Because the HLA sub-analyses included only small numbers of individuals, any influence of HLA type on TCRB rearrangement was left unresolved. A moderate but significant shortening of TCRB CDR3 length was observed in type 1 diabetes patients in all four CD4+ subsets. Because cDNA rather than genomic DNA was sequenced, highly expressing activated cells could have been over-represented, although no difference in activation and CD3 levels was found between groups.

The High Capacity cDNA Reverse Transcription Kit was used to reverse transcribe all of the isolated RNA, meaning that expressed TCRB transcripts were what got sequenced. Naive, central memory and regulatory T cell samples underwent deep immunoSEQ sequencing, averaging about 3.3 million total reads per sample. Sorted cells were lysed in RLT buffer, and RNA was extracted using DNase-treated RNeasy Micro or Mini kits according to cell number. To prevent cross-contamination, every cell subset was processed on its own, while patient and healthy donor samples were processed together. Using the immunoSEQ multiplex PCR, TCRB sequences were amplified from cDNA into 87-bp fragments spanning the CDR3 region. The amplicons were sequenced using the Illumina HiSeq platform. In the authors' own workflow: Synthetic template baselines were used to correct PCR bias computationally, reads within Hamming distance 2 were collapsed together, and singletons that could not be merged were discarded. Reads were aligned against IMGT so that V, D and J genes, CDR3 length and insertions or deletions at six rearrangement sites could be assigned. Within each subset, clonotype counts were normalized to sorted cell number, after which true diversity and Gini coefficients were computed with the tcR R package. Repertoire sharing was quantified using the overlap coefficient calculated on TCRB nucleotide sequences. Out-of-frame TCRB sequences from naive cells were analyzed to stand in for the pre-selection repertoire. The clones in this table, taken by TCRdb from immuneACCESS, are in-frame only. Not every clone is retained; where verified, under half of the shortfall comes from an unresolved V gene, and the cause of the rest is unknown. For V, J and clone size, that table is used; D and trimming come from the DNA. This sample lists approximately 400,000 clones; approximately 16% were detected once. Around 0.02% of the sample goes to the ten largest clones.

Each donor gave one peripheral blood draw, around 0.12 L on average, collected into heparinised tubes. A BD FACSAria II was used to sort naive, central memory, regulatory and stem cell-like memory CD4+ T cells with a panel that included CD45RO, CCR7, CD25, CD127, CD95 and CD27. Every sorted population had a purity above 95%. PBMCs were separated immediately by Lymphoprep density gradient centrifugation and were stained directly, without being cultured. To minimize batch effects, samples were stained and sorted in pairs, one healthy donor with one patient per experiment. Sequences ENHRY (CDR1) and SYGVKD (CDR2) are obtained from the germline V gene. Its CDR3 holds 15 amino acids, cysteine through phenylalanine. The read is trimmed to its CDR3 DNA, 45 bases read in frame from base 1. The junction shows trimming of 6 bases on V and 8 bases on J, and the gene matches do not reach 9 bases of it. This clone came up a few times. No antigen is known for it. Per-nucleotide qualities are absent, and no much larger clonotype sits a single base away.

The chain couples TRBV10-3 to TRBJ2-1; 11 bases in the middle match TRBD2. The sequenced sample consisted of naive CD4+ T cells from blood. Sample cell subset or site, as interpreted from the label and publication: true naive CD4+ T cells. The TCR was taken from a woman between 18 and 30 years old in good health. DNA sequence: TGTGCCATCAGATCCCTAGCGGGAGGCGTCGATGAGCAGTTCTTC. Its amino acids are CAIRSLAGGVDEQFF.